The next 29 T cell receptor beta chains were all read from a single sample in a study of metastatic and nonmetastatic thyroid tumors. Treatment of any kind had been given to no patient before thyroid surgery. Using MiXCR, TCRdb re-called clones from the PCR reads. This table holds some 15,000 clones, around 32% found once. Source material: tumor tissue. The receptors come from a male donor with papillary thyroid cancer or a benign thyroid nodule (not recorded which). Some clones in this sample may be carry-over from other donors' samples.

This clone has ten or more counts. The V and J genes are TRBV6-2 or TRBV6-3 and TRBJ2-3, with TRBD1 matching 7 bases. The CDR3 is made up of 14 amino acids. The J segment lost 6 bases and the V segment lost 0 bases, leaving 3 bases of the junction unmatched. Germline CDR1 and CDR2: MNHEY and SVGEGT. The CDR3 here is CASSYSTRGDTQYF. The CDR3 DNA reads TGTGCCAGCAGTTACTCGACCAGGGGGGATACGCAGTATTTT.

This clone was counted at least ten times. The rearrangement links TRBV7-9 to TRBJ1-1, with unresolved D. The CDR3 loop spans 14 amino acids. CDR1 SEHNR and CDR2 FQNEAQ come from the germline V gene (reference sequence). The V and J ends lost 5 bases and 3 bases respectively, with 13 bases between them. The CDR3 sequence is CASSVPGGYTEAFF. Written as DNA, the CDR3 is TGTGCCAGCAGCGTCCCAGGTGGATACACTGAAGCTTTCTTT. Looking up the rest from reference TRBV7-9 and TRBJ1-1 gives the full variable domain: DTGVSQNPRHKITKRGQNVTFRCDPISEHNRLYWYRQTLGQGPEFLTYFQNEAQLEKSRLLSDRFSAERPKGSFSTLEIQRTEQGDSAMYLCASSVPGGYTEAFFGQGTRLTVV.

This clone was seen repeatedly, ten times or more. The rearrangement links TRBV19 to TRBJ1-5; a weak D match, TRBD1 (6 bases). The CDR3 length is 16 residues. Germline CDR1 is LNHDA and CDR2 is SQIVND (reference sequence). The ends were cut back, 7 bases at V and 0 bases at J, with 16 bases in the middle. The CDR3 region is CASTPGRTASNQPQHF. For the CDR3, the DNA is TGTGCCAGTACCCCCGGTCGGACAGCTAGCAATCAGCCCCAGCATTTT.

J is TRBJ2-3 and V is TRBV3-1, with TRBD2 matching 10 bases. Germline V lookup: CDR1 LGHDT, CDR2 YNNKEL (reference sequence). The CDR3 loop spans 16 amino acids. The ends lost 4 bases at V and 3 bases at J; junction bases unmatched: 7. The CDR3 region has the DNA TGTGCCAGCAGCCCTCGCACTAGCGGGGAGACAGATACGCAGTATTTT. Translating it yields CASSPRTSGETDTQYF.

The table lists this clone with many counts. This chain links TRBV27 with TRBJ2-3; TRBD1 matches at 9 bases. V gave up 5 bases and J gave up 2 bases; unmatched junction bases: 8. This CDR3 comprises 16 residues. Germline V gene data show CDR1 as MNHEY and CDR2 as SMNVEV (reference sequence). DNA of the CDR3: TGTGCCAGCAGTGCAGGGACAGGGAGACACACAGATACGCAGTATTTT. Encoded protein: CASSAGTGRHTDTQYF.

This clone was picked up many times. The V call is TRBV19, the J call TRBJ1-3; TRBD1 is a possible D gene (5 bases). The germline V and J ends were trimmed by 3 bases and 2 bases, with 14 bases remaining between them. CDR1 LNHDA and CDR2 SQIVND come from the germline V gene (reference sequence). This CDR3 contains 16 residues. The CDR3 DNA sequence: TGTGCCAGTAGTATCCCACTTTGGGACCCTGGAAACACCATATATTTT. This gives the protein CASSIPLWDPGNTIYF.

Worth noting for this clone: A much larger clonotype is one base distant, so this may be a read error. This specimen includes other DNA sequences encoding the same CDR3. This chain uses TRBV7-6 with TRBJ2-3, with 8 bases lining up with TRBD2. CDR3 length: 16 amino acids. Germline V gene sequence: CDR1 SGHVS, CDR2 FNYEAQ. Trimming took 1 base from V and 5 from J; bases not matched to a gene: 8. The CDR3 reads CASSLGLRGAGDTQYF. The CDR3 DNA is TGTGCCAGCAGCTTAGGTTTGCGGGGGGCGGGAGATACGCAGTATTTT.

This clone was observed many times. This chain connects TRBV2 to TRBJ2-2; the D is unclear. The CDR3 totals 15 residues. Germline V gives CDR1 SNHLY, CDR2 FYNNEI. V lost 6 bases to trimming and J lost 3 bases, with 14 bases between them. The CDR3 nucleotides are TGTGCCAGCAGCCTGACAAAGCCAGACACCGGGGAGCTGTTTTTT. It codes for CASSLTKPDTGELFF.

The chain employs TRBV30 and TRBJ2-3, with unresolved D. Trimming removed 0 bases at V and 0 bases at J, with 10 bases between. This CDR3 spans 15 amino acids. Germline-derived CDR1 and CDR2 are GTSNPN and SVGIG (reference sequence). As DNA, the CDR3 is TGTGCCTGGAGTGTAGCCAGCGTAAGCACAGATACGCAGTATTTT. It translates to CAWSVASVSTDTQYF.

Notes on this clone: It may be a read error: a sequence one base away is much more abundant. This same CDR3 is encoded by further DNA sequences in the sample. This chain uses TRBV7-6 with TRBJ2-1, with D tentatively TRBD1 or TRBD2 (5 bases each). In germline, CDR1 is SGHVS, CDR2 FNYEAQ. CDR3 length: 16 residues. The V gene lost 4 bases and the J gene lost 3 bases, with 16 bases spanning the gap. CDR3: CASSSAPGQGYNEQFF. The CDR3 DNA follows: TGTGCCAGCAGCTCCGCTCCGGGGCAGGGCTACAATGAGCAGTTCTTC. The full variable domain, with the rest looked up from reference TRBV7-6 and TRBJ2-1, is GAGVSQSPRYKVTKRGQDVALRCDPISGHVSLYWYRQALGQGPEFLTYFNYEAQQDKSGLPNDRFSAERPEGSISTLTIQRTEQRDSAMYRCASSSAPGQGYNEQFFGPGTRLTVL.

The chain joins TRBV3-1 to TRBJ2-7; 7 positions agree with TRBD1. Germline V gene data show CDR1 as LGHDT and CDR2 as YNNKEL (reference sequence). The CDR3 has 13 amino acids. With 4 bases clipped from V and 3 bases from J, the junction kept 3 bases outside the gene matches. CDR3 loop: CASSPGQLYEQYF. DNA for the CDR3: TGTGCCAGCAGCCCGGGACAGCTCTACGAGCAGTACTTC.

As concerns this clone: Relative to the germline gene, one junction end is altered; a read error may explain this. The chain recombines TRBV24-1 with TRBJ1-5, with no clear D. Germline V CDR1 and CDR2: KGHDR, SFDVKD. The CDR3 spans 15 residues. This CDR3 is CATSYLCGNNQPQHF. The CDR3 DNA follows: TGTGCCACCAGTTATTTGTGTGGAAACAATCAGCCCCAGCATTTT.

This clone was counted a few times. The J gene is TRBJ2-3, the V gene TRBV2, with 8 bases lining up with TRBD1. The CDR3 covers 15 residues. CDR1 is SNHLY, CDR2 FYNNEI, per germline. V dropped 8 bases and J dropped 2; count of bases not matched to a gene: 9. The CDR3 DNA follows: TGTGCCAGCCTACAACAGGGGGTAACCACAGATACGCAGTATTTT. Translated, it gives CASLQQGVTTDTQYF.

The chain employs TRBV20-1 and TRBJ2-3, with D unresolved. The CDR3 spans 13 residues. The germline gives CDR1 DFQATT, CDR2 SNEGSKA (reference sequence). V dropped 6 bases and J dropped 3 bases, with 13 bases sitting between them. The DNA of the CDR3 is TGCAGTGCCTTACCCTTGAGTACAGATACGCAGTATTTT. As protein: CSALPLSTDTQYF.

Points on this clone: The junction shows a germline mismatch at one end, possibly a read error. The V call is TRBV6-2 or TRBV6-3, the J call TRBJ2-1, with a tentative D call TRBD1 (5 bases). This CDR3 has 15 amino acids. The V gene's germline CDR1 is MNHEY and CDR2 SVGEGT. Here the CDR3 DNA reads TGTGCCAGCAGAGAGACAGTCTTCCCCCACAATCAGCAGTTCTTC. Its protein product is CASRETVFPHNQQFF.

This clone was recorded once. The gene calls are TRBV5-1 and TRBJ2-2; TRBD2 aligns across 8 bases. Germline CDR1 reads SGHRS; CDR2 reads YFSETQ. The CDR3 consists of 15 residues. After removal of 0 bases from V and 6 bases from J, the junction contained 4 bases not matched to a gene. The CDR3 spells CASSLDYGGAGELFF. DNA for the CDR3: TGCGCCAGCAGCTTGGACTACGGGGGGGCCGGGGAGCTGTTTTTT.

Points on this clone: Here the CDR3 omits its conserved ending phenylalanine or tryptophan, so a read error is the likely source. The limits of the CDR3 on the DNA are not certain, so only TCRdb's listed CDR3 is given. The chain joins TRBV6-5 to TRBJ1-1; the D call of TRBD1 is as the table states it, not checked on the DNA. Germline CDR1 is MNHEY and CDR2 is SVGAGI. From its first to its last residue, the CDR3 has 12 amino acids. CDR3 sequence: CGSSYWGSRAII.

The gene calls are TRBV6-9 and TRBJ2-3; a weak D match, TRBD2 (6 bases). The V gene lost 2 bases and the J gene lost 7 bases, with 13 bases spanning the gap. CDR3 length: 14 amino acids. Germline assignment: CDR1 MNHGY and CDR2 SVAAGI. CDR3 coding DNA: TGTGCCAGCAGTTATCCCGGGAGAGACTATACGCAGTATTTT. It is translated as CASSYPGRDYTQYF.

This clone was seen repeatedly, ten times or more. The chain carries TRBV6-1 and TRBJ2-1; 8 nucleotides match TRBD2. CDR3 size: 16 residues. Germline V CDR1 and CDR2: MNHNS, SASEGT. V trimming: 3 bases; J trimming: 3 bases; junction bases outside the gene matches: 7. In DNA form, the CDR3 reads TGTGCCAGCAGTGAGCCCCGCGGGGGGTTCTACAATGAGCAGTTCTTC. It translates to CASSEPRGGFYNEQFF.

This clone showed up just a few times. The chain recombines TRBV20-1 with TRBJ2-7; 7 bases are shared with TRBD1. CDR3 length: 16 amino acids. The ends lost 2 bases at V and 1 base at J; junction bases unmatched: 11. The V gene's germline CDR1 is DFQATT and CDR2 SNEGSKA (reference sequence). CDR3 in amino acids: CSARPLRTGYSYEQYF. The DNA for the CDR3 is TGCAGTGCTAGACCCCTGCGGACAGGATATTCCTACGAGCAGTACTTC.

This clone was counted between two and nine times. The CDR3 spells CASSQEETLYSEQFF. In DNA, the CDR3 is TGCGCCAGCAGCCAAGAAGAGACCCTATATTCCGAGCAGTTCTTC. The chain has TRBV4-1 and TRBJ2-1; D not certain. Trimming shortened V by 0 bases and J by 10 bases, and 16 bases separated the two germline ends. The CDR3 has 15 residues. Germline V gives CDR1 MGHRA, CDR2 YSYEKL.

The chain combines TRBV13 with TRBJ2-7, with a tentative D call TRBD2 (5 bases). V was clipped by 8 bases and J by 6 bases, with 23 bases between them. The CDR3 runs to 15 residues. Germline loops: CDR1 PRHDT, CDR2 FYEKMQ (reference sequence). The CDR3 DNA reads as TGTGCCAGCGCCCTGCTGGGAGCGCTCGGTTCCGAGCAGTACTTC. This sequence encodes CASALLGALGSEQYF.

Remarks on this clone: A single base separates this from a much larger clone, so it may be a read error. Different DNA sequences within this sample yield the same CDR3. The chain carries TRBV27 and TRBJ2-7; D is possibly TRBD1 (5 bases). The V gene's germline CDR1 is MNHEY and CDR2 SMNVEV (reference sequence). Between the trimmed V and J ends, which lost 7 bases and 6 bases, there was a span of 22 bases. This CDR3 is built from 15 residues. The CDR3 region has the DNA TGTGCCAGCAAGAGGAGTCGGACATCCCCCCTCGAGCAGTACTTC. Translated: CASKRSRTSPLEQYF.

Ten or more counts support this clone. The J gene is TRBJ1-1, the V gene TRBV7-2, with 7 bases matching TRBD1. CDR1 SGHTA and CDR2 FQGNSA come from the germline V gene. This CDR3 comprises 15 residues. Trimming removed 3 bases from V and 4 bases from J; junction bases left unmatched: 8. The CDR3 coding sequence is TGTGCCAGCAGCTTTAATGGGCAGGGGGGCACTGAAGCTTTCTTT. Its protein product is CASSFNGQGGTEAFF.

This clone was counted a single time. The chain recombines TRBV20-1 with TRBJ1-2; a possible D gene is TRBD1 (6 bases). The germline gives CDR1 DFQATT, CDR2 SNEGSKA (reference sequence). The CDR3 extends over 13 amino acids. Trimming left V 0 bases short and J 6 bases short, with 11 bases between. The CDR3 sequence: CSARDCTGNGYTF. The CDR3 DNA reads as TGCAGTGCTAGAGATTGCACAGGGAATGGCTACACCTTC.

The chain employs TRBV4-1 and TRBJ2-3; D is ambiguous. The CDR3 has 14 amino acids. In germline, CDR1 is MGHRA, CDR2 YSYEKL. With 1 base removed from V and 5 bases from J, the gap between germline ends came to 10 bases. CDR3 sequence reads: CASSQGVPGDTQYF. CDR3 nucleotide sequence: TGCGCCAGCAGCCAAGGGGTGCCCGGAGATACGCAGTATTTT.

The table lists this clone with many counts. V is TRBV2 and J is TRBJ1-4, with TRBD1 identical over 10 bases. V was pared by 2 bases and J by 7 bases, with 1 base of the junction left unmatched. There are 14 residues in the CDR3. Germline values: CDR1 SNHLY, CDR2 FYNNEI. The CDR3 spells CASSERTGGEKLFF. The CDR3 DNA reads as TGTGCCAGCAGTGAACGGACAGGGGGTGAAAAACTGTTTTTT.

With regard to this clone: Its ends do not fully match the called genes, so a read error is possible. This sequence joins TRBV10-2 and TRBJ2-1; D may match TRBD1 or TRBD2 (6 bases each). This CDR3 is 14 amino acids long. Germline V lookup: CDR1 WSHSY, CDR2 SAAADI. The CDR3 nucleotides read TGCGCCAGCACTGAGTCGTGGGGGGCCAACGAGCAGTTCTTC. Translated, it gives CASTESWGANEQFF.

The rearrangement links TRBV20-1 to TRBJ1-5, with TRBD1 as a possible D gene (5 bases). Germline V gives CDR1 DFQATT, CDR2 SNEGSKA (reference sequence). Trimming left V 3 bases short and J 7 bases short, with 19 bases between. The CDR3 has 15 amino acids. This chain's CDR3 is CSASPRSGFGQPQHF. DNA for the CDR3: TGCAGTGCTAGTCCCCGATCAGGGTTTGGGCAGCCCCAGCATTTT.